The subject of this entry is one T cell receptor beta chain. Its specificity is unknown. These data originate in a study of metastatic and nonmetastatic thyroid tumors. Study in general: Patients with malignant and benign thyroid disease provided blood and tumor or nodule tissue, whose repertoires were compared. Study observations and caveats: It was reported that TCR beta diversity was significantly higher in malignant thyroid tumors than benign nodules, in blood and tumor.

The CDR3 has 17 residues. Trimming cost V 2 bases and J 5 bases; bases outside gene matches: 9. The germline gives CDR1 LGHDT, CDR2 YNNKEL (reference sequence). Not a single patient had been given any form of treatment at any point before undergoing thyroid surgery. TCRdb re-called the PCR reads via MiXCR. The sample shows fewer than 40,000 clones, about 40% of them seen only once. What was sequenced was tumor tissue. The chain uses TRBV3-1 and TRBJ2-2; TRBD2 agrees at 9 bases. This TCR came from a female donor with papillary thyroid cancer or a benign thyroid nodule (not recorded which). Some clones in this sample may be carry-over from other donors' samples. CDR3 nucleotides: TGTGCCAGCAGCCAACATCACGGGACTAGCCAAACCGGGGAGCTGTTTTTT. Protein: CASSQHHGTSQTGELFF.